The 27 T cell receptor beta chains listed next were all sequenced from one sample in a study of OX40 agonist ivuxolimab in advanced cancers. Assay used: immunoSEQ multiplex PCR; TCRdb lists only in-frame clones, some missing. The table shows more than 80,000 clones, with more than 80% occurring only once. The sequencing here drew on CD4+ or CD8+ T cells sorted from blood, taken in a trial of the OX40 agonist ivuxolimab. Receptors were obtained from an adult with an advanced solid tumor such as melanoma, head and neck, liver or kidney cancer.

V gene TRBV19 combines with J gene TRBJ2-3; the D gene is possibly TRBD1 (6 bases). CDR3 length: 13 residues. Germline-derived CDR1 and CDR2 are LNHDA and SQIVND (reference sequence). V shed 9 bases and J shed 2 bases, with 12 bases lying between them. The CDR3 is CASSAGVTDTQYF. DNA for the CDR3: TGTGCCAGCTCAGCAGGGGTCACAGATACGCAGTATTTT.

There are a few counts of this clone. This chain connects TRBV29-1 to TRBJ2-2; D perhaps matches TRBD1 (5 bases). The germline V gene has CDR1 SQVTM and CDR2 ANQGSEA. V dropped 5 bases and J dropped 4 bases, with 11 bases sitting between them. This CDR3 has 13 amino acids. In DNA, the CDR3 is TGCAGCGTTCAGCAGGGATCCACCGGGGAGCTGTTTTTT. This gives the protein CSVQQGSTGELFF.

The chain couples TRBV2 to TRBJ1-1; the D is unclear. V was cut by 3 bases and J by 10 bases, with 12 bases left in between. Looked up from germline, CDR1 is SNHLY and CDR2 is FYNNEI. The CDR3 length is 12 residues. The DNA of the CDR3 is TGTGCCAGCAGTGAGACTGTCATCGGAGCTTTCTTT. It encodes CASSETVIGAFF.

This chain connects TRBV6-4 to TRBJ2-7; D unresolved. Germline V gene lookup returns CDR1 MRHNA and CDR2 SNTAGT. The V end was cut by 4 bases, the J end by 2 bases, with 0 bases between. The CDR3 is made up of 10 amino acids. CDR3 amino acids: CASSAYEQYF. In nucleotides, the CDR3 is TGTGCCAGCAGTGCCTACGAGCAGTACTTC.

The chain employs TRBV6-1 and TRBJ2-7, with D possibly being TRBD2 (5 bases). The CDR3 is 14 amino acids. Trimming pared 3 bases from V and 3 bases from J, leaving 12 bases between. The germline gives CDR1 MNHNS, CDR2 SASEGT. Here the CDR3 DNA reads TGTGCCAGCAGTGACCGGACGGGAAACTACGAGCAGTACTTC. It specifies CASSDRTGNYEQYF.

CDR3 sequence (DNA): TGTGCCAGCTCACCAACCAGGGACAGGGTCAATCAGCCCCAGCATTTT. This gives the protein CASSPTRDRVNQPQHF. This chain joins TRBV18 and TRBJ1-5; 9 bases line up with TRBD1. Germline V CDR1 and CDR2: KGHSH, LQKENI. The CDR3 runs to 16 residues. Trimming cost V 2 bases and J 3 bases; bases outside gene matches: 5.

V gene TRBV2 combines with J gene TRBJ2-3; D gene ambiguous. The CDR3 totals 14 residues. V lost 6 bases, J lost 0 bases, and 10 bases lay in between. Germline assignment: CDR1 SNHLY and CDR2 FYNNEI. DNA of the CDR3: TGTGCCAGCAGCGGTATCGACAGCACAGATACGCAGTATTTT. Amino acids: CASSGIDSTDTQYF.

The rearrangement uses TRBV5-6 and TRBJ1-1; D might be TRBD1 (6 bases). Per germline, CDR1 SGHDT and CDR2 YYEEEE. With 0 bases removed from V and 5 bases from J, the gap between germline ends came to 14 bases. CDR3 size: 15 residues. The CDR3 here is CASSLVGGVGTEAFF. Written as DNA, the CDR3 is TGTGCCAGCAGCTTGGTGGGGGGCGTAGGAACTGAAGCTTTCTTT.

This chain uses TRBV30 with TRBJ1-5, with 11 bases identical to TRBD1. Germline V lookup: CDR1 GTSNPN, CDR2 SVGIG (reference sequence). The J segment lost 6 bases and the V segment lost 3 bases, leaving 4 bases of the junction unmatched. This CDR3 contains 14 residues. The chain's CDR3 is CAWRGQGAGQPQHF. DNA of the CDR3: TGTGCCTGGAGAGGACAGGGGGCTGGTCAGCCCCAGCATTTT.

The chain employs TRBV11-2 and TRBJ2-7, with TRBD1 matching 9 bases. Per germline, CDR1 SGHAT and CDR2 FQNNGV. Germline trimming cut 4 bases from V and 3 bases from J; bases unmatched to any gene: 4. The CDR3 runs 14 residues. CDR3 protein: CASSSGTGNYEQYF. The CDR3 DNA is TGTGCCAGCAGCTCCGGGACAGGGAACTACGAGCAGTACTTC.

V and J are TRBV6-5 and TRBJ1-3, with D possibly TRBD1 on 5 matching bases. The CDR3 loop spans 15 amino acids. Trimming took off 2 bases at V and 0 bases at J, with 8 bases between the two ends. CDR1 is MNHEY and CDR2 is SVGAGI in the germline V gene. CDR3 loop: CASSYPTDSGNTIYF. CDR3 coding DNA: TGTGCCAGCAGTTACCCGACAGACTCTGGAAACACCATATATTTT.

This clone was detected only once. The genes are TRBV10-1 and TRBJ2-5; D is ambiguous. Per germline, CDR1 WNHNN and CDR2 SYGVQD (reference sequence). This CDR3 has 15 amino acids. V was cut by 0 bases and J by 5 bases, with 13 bases left in between. The CDR3 sequence is CASSESREPVETQYF. CDR3 bases: TGCGCCAGCAGTGAGTCTCGTGAGCCCGTGGAGACCCAGTACTTC.

The V call is TRBV10-3, the J call TRBJ2-3, with TRBD1 matching 9 bases. Germline assignment: CDR1 ENHRY and CDR2 SYGVKD. The V segment lost 8 bases and the J segment 6 bases; nucleotides outside the gene matches: 3. The CDR3 spans 12 residues. CDR3 DNA: TGTGCCATCGGACAGGGGTTGGATACGCAGTATTTT. The encoded protein is CAIGQGLDTQYF.

This clone was counted a single time. V and J are TRBV4-1 and TRBJ2-1; the D is unclear. This CDR3 has 14 residues. Germline values: CDR1 MGHRA, CDR2 YSYEKL. V was trimmed by 5 bases and J by 9 bases, leaving 17 bases between them. The CDR3 protein is CASSTPGQGSEQFF. The CDR3 DNA reads TGCGCCAGCAGCACTCCGGGCCAAGGATCTGAGCAGTTCTTC.

The rearrangement uses TRBV29-1 and TRBJ2-1; 9 bases are shared with TRBD1. J was trimmed by 4 bases and V by 6 bases; bases with no gene match: 1. In germline, CDR1 is SQVTM, CDR2 ANQGSEA. The CDR3 is made up of 12 amino acids. This CDR3 is CSVGTGYNEQFF. The CDR3 DNA reads as TGCAGCGTCGGGACAGGGTACAATGAGCAGTTCTTC.

The rearrangement joins TRBV5-1 to TRBJ1-4; D not certain. Germline-derived CDR1 and CDR2 are SGHRS and YFSETQ. With 6 bases removed from V and 2 bases from J, the gap between germline ends came to 11 bases. This CDR3 is 14 amino acids long. Here the CDR3 DNA reads TGCGCCAGCACTCCGGGAGCCACTAATGAAAAACTGTTTTTT. Translation gives CASTPGATNEKLFF.

The rearrangement links TRBV7-6 to TRBJ2-7; 11 positions agree with TRBD1. Germline CDR1 reads SGHVS; CDR2 reads FNYEAQ. Trimming at V came to 5 bases and at J to 4 bases, leaving 4 bases not matched to a gene. This CDR3 is 14 amino acids long. The CDR3: CASSQGTGGYEQYF. CDR3 in DNA: TGTGCCAGCAGCCAGGGGACAGGGGGGTACGAGCAGTACTTC.

The chain carries TRBV28 and TRBJ1-2; 10 bases agree with TRBD1. The CDR3 covers 15 residues. The germline gives CDR1 MDHEN, CDR2 SYDVKM. V shed 6 bases and J 8 bases; nucleotides not matched to a gene: 12. This CDR3 reads CASRHPPGQGSGYTF. CDR3 nucleotide sequence: TGTGCCAGCAGGCACCCGCCGGGACAGGGGAGCGGCTACACCTTC.

This chain uses TRBV15 with TRBJ2-7, with 9 bases aligning to TRBD2. The CDR3 is 15 residues long. Trimming took 5 bases from V and 4 from J; bases not matched to a gene: 9. In germline, CDR1 is LNHNV, CDR2 YYDKDF (reference sequence). Written as DNA, the CDR3 is TGTGCCACCAGCGGATCGGGCGGGAGGGGATACGAGCAGTACTTC. It codes for CATSGSGGRGYEQYF.

This rearrangement joins TRBV28 to TRBJ2-1; 8 positions agree with TRBD2. The CDR3 has 16 amino acids. Germline V gives CDR1 MDHEN, CDR2 SYDVKM. J lost 4 bases, V lost 6 bases, and 11 bases had no gene match. For the CDR3, the DNA is TGTGCCAGCAGACGGGGGGGAACGGGACAATACAATGAGCAGTTCTTC. It specifies CASRRGGTGQYNEQFF.

This rearrangement joins TRBV5-6 to TRBJ2-1; D possibly corresponds to TRBD1 (6 bases). The germline V and J ends were trimmed by 0 bases and 5 bases, with 12 bases remaining between them. The germline V gene has CDR1 SGHDT and CDR2 YYEEEE. The CDR3 loop spans 15 amino acids. The CDR3 DNA reads as TGTGCCAGCAGCTTGGACAGGGTTGCCAACAATGAGCAGTTCTTC. It yields the protein CASSLDRVANNEQFF.

The chain carries TRBV2 and TRBJ1-1; D perhaps matches TRBD1 (6 bases). Germline lookup yields CDR1 SNHLY and CDR2 FYNNEI. The V and J ends lost 7 bases and 2 bases respectively, with 11 bases between them. This CDR3 comprises 13 residues. The CDR3 reads CASKGEANTEAFF. The DNA of the CDR3 is TGTGCCAGCAAGGGGGAGGCTAACACTGAAGCTTTCTTT.

The genes are TRBV5-4 and TRBJ2-5, with 9 bases identical to TRBD1. The CDR3 extends over 15 amino acids. The germline V gene has CDR1 SGHNT and CDR2 YYREEE (reference sequence). Trimming took 5 bases from V and 4 from J; bases not matched to a gene: 9. The CDR3 DNA is TGTGCCAGCAGGTCCGGGACAGGGTCGACAGAGACCCAGTACTTC. This sequence encodes CASRSGTGSTETQYF.

The chain combines TRBV7-8 with TRBJ2-5; 7 nucleotides line up with TRBD1. The CDR3 is made up of 16 amino acids. V shed 3 bases and J 5 bases; nucleotides not matched to a gene: 12. From germline, CDR1 is SGHVS and CDR2 FQNEAQ. In DNA, the CDR3 is TGTGCCAGCAGCTTGCAGACAGGGCAACCCCCTGAGACCCAGTACTTC. Translating it yields CASSLQTGQPPETQYF.

The CDR3 nucleotides read TGTGCCAGCAGTCCCATCACAGATACGCAGTATTTT. Translation: CASSPITDTQYF. The chain has TRBV28 and TRBJ2-3; D is uncertain. The germline CDR1 and CDR2 sequences are MDHEN and SYDVKM. V lost 5 bases, J lost 2 bases, and 5 bases lay in between. CDR3 length: 12 amino acids. Looking up the rest from reference TRBV28 and TRBJ2-3 gives the full variable domain: DVKVTQSSRYLVKRTGEKVFLECVQDMDHENMFWYRQDPGLGLRLIYFSYDVKMKEKGDIPEGYSVSREKKERFSLILESASTNQTSMYLCASSPITDTQYFGPGTRLTVL.

The chain couples TRBV25-1 to TRBJ1-6; D is ambiguous. Germline values: CDR1 MGHDK, CDR2 SYGVNS. This CDR3 spans 14 amino acids. Trimming cost V 3 bases and J 9 bases, with 12 bases left between them. This CDR3 reads CASSDQTWSSPLHF. For the CDR3, the DNA is TGTGCCAGCAGTGACCAAACCTGGAGTTCACCCCTCCACTTT.

The chain joins TRBV28 to TRBJ2-5; D gene ambiguous. Looked up from germline, CDR1 is MDHEN and CDR2 is SYDVKM. V was trimmed by 4 bases and J by 5 bases, leaving 14 bases between them. The CDR3 length is 14 residues. This CDR3 is CASSSRSLRETQYF. For the CDR3, the DNA is TGTGCCAGCAGTTCCAGATCCTTGAGGGAGACCCAGTACTTC.